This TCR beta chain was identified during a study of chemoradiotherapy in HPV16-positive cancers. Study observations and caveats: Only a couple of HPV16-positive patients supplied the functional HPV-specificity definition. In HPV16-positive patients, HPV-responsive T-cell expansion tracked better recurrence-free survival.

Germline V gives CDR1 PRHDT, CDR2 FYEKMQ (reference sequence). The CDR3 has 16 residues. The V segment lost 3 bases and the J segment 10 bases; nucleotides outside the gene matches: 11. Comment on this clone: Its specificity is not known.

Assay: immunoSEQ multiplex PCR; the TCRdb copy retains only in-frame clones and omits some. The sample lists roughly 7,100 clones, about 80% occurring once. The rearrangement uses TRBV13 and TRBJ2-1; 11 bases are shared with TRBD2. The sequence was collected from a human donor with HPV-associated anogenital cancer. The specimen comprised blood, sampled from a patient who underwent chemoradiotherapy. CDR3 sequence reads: CASSFRIAGGPGEQFF. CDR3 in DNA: TGTGCCAGCAGCTTCCGGATAGCGGGGGGGCCTGGGGAGCAGTTCTTC.